This TCR beta chain was obtained from a study of T cells after yellow fever vaccination. UMIs were added to TCR cDNA along with a universal primer site when it was made by 5'RACE template switching. TCRdb reprocessed the 5' RACE reads with MiXCR, giving one entry per CDR3 protein. The profile shows 600,000 to 750,000 distinct CDR3 sequences, over 9% of them singletons. This clonotype was found a few times. One end of the junction fails to match germline, which may point to a read error. The CDR3 consists of 13 residues. Germline CDR1 LNHDA, CDR2 SQIVND (reference sequence). The origin of this receptor is a man aged 30 to 45 who received the YFV17D yellow fever vaccine. The V call is TRBV19, the J call TRBJ1-1; possibly TRBD1 for D (5 bases). The sample here was PBMCs, taken on the day of the yellow fever booster vaccination. CDR3 loop: CASSISRGTEASF. Written as DNA, the CDR3 is TGTGCCAGTAGTATTAGTCGGGGGACTGAAGCTTCCTTT.